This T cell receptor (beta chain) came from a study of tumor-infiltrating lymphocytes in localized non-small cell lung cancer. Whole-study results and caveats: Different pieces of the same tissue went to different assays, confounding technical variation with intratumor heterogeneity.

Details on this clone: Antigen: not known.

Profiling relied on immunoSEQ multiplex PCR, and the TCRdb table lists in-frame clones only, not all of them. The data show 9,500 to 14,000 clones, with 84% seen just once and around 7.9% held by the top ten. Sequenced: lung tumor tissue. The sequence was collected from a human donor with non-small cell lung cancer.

This chain's CDR3 is CASSQDAGMNTEAFF. The CDR3 nucleotides are TGTGCCAGCAGCCAAGATGCAGGGATGAACACTGAAGCTTTCTTT. The chain recombines TRBV14 with TRBJ1-1; tentatively, D is TRBD1 (5 bases). CDR3 length: 15 amino acids. V lost 0 bases and J lost 0, with 8 bases in between. Germline V gene lookup returns CDR1 SGHDN and CDR2 FVKESK. The full variable domain, its missing parts supplied by reference TRBV14 and TRBJ1-1, is EAGVTQFPSHSVIEKGQTVTLRCDPISGHDNLYWYRRVMGKEIKFLLHFVKESKQDESGMPNNRFLAERTGGTYSTLKVQPAELEDSGVYFCASSQDAGMNTEAFFGQGTRLTVV.